This TCR beta chain was obtained from a study of blood T cell repertoires in COVID-19. About the study: Spain, Italy and the United States supplied samples that represented acute and convalescent COVID-19. Sources were T cells, B-cell-depleted T cells, or PBMCs; the material itself was cDNA or gDNA.

CDR3 length: 13 amino acids. CDR1 and CDR2 from the germline V gene are SEHNR and FQNEAQ (reference sequence). V was clipped by 11 bases and J by 8 bases; unmatched bases: 12. How the authors handled the data: The authors estimated nucleated cell counts from reference gene primer amplification. Data came from immunoSEQ multiplex PCR; TCRdb stores just in-frame clones and leaves some out. Clone size and the V and J calls come from that table; the DNA yielded D and trimming. Of roughly 50,000 clones in the sample, around 84% were seen once. The clonotype originates from a man in his sixties or seventies with acute or convalescent COVID-19. Sample: peripheral blood. V is TRBV7-9 and J is TRBJ2-7; TRBD2 agrees at 10 bases. The CDR3 region has the DNA TGTGCCGGAGAAGCGGGGGGGGTCACCCAGCAGTACTTC. Amino acids: CAGEAGGVTQQYF. Full variable domain (rest looked up from reference TRBV7-9 and TRBJ2-7): DTGVSQNPRHKITKRGQNVTFRCDPISEHNRLYWYRQTLGQGPEFLTYFQNEAQLEKSRLLSDRFSAERPKGSFSTLEIQRTEQGDSAMYLCAGEAGGVTQQYFGPGTRLTVT.